Following are 14 T cell receptor beta chains from one sample sequenced in a study of shared clonotypes between healthy human individuals. Naivety among CD8 cells was defined by CD45RO negativity and positive CCR7 selection, thereby excluding terminally differentiated effector memory CD45RA+ cells. Only in-frame clones appear in the TCRdb table, and some are missing; sequencing was by immunoSEQ multiplex PCR. The data show around 2,000,000 clones, with about 95% seen just once and 0.85% to 1.3% held by the top ten. Sequenced sample: naive CD8+ T cells sorted from blood. The receptors stem from a man aged 18 to 30 in good health.

This clone was seen just once. Different DNA sequences within this sample yield the same CDR3. The chain couples TRBV4-1 to TRBJ2-3; no clear D gene. Germline-derived CDR1 and CDR2 are MGHRA and YSYEKL. The CDR3 sequence is 13 residues long. V gave up 0 bases and J gave up 5 bases, with 6 bases separating them. The CDR3 DNA sequence: TGCGCCAGCAGCCAAGATCTAGGAGATACGCAGTATTTT. Translated, it gives CASSQDLGDTQYF.

The CDR3 nucleotides read TGCGCCAGCAGCTTGAGTCTAGCGGGAGGGCCCTCCGGGGAGCTGTTTTTT. Translation: CASSLSLAGGPSGELFF. The chain combines TRBV5-1 with TRBJ2-2; 12 bases are shared with TRBD2. The germline gives CDR1 SGHRS, CDR2 YFSETQ. The length of the CDR3 is 17 residues. The junction had 7 bases not matched to a gene; V was cut back by 1 base and J by 6 bases.

The chain employs TRBV19 and TRBJ1-4; no definite D call. The germline gives CDR1 LNHDA, CDR2 SQIVND (reference sequence). Trimming pared 3 bases from V and 5 bases from J, leaving 16 bases between. The CDR3 is made up of 16 amino acids. CDR3 nucleotides: TGTGCCAGTAGTATGGCGGACGGAGCTCCAAATGAAAAACTGTTTTTT. Translating it yields CASSMADGAPNEKLFF.

J is TRBJ1-2 and V is TRBV6-1; D is undetermined. Germline-derived CDR1 and CDR2 are MNHNS and SASEGT. CDR3 length equals 13 residues. V gave up 3 bases and J gave up 4 bases, with 9 bases separating them. The CDR3 region is CASSDAGLYGYTF. As DNA, the CDR3 is TGTGCCAGCAGTGACGCGGGCCTCTATGGCTACACCTTC.

The rearrangement joins TRBV7-6 to TRBJ2-3; 11 bases map to TRBD2. This CDR3 spans 16 amino acids. CDR1 and CDR2 from the germline V gene are SGHVS and FNYEAQ. Losses at the gene ends were 5 bases for V and 4 bases for J; bases not matched to a gene: 8. CDR3 sequence reads: CASSPLLAGGPDTQYF. The CDR3, as DNA: TGTGCCAGCAGCCCTCTTCTAGCGGGGGGACCAGATACGCAGTATTTT.

The CDR3 protein is CASRETGGLTEQFF. CDR3 DNA: TGTGCCAGCAGAGAGACAGGCGGGTTGACGGAGCAGTTCTTC. J is TRBJ2-1 and V is TRBV2; D is possibly TRBD1 (6 bases). The V gene lost 6 bases and the J gene lost 10 bases, with 19 bases spanning the gap. The CDR3 spans 14 residues. CDR1 SNHLY and CDR2 FYNNEI come from the germline V gene. Variable domain in full (rest from reference TRBV2 and TRBJ2-1): EPEVTQTPSHQVTQMGQEVILRCVPISNHLYFYWYRQILGQKVEFLVSFYNNEISEKSEIFDDQFSVERPDGSNFTLKIRSTKLEDSAMYFCASRETGGLTEQFFGPGTRLTVL.

V gene TRBV7-3 combines with J gene TRBJ2-2; 7 bases align to TRBD1. V lost 5 bases and J lost 7; bases outside the gene matches: 7. Germline CDR1 reads SGHTA; CDR2 reads FQGTGA. The length of the CDR3 is 14 residues. CDR3 coding DNA: TGTGCCAGCAGCATACAGGGGCCAGGCGGGGAGCTGTTTTTT. This sequence encodes CASSIQGPGGELFF.

Here the CDR3 reads CASSLWDGGNSPLHF. CDR3 sequence (DNA): TGTGCCAGCAGCTTGTGGGATGGTGGGAACTCACCCCTCCACTTT. The chain carries TRBV5-6 and TRBJ1-6, with D unclear. Trimming removed 1 base from V and 10 bases from J, with 15 bases in between. Looked up from germline, CDR1 is SGHDT and CDR2 is YYEEEE. This CDR3 spans 15 amino acids.

The rearrangement links TRBV4-3 to TRBJ2-7, with D unclear. Germline values: CDR1 LGHNA, CDR2 YSLEER. The V end was cut by 4 bases, the J end by 1 base, with 14 bases between. CDR3 length: 15 amino acids. The CDR3 reads CASSLRARPSYEQYF. The DNA for the CDR3 is TGCGCCAGCAGCCTTCGTGCCAGGCCGTCCTACGAGCAGTACTTC.

The genes are TRBV9 and TRBJ1-2; TRBD1 agrees at 7 bases. CDR3 size: 17 residues. V lost 0 bases, J lost 0 bases, and 8 bases stayed unmatched. Germline lookup yields CDR1 SGDLS and CDR2 YYNGEE. The CDR3 DNA sequence: TGTGCCAGCAGCGTAGCTACAGGGACAGACACTAACTATGGCTACACCTTC. This translates into CASSVATGTDTNYGYTF.

The chain recombines TRBV2 with TRBJ1-1; D not resolved. The CDR3 extends over 13 amino acids. Deletions cut 6 bases from V and 2 bases from J, with 10 bases between. Per germline, CDR1 SNHLY and CDR2 FYNNEI. The chain's CDR3 is CASRDALNTEAFF. The CDR3, as DNA: TGTGCCAGCAGGGATGCCCTAAACACTGAAGCTTTCTTT.

For this clone: Other DNA sequences within the sample encode an identical CDR3. The chain is built from TRBV5-1 and TRBJ1-5; maybe TRBD1 (6 bases). There are 14 residues in the CDR3. Germline CDR1 reads SGHRS; CDR2 reads YFSETQ. With 0 bases removed from V and 4 bases from J, the gap between germline ends came to 8 bases. The chain's CDR3 is CASSLEGGNQPQHF. DNA of the CDR3: TGCGCCAGCAGCTTGGAAGGGGGGAATCAGCCCCAGCATTTT. Complete variable domain (other parts from reference TRBV5-1 and TRBJ1-5): KAGVTQTPRYLIKTRGQQVTLSCSPISGHRSVSWYQQTPGQGLQFLFEYFSETQRNKGNFPGRFSGRQFSNSRSEMNVSTLELGDSALYLCASSLEGGNQPQHFGDGTRLSIL.

This chain joins TRBV29-1 and TRBJ1-2; D remains ambiguous. The CDR3 has 11 residues. V lost 7 bases, J lost 8 bases, and 14 bases lay in between. Germline CDR1 is SQVTM and CDR2 is ANQGSEA. CDR3 in amino acids: CSAPEGRGYTF. The CDR3 DNA sequence: TGCAGCGCCCCGGAAGGTAGGGGCTACACCTTC.

This clone has just a few counts. The chain is built from TRBV7-9 and TRBJ1-2; 9 nucleotides align to TRBD1. The CDR3 has 13 amino acids. CDR1 SEHNR and CDR2 FQNEAQ come from the germline V gene (reference sequence). V was pared by 5 bases and J by 3 bases, with 1 base of the junction left unmatched. The CDR3 loop is CASSRQGDYGYTF. The CDR3 DNA reads TGTGCCAGCAGCCGACAGGGGGACTATGGCTACACCTTC.